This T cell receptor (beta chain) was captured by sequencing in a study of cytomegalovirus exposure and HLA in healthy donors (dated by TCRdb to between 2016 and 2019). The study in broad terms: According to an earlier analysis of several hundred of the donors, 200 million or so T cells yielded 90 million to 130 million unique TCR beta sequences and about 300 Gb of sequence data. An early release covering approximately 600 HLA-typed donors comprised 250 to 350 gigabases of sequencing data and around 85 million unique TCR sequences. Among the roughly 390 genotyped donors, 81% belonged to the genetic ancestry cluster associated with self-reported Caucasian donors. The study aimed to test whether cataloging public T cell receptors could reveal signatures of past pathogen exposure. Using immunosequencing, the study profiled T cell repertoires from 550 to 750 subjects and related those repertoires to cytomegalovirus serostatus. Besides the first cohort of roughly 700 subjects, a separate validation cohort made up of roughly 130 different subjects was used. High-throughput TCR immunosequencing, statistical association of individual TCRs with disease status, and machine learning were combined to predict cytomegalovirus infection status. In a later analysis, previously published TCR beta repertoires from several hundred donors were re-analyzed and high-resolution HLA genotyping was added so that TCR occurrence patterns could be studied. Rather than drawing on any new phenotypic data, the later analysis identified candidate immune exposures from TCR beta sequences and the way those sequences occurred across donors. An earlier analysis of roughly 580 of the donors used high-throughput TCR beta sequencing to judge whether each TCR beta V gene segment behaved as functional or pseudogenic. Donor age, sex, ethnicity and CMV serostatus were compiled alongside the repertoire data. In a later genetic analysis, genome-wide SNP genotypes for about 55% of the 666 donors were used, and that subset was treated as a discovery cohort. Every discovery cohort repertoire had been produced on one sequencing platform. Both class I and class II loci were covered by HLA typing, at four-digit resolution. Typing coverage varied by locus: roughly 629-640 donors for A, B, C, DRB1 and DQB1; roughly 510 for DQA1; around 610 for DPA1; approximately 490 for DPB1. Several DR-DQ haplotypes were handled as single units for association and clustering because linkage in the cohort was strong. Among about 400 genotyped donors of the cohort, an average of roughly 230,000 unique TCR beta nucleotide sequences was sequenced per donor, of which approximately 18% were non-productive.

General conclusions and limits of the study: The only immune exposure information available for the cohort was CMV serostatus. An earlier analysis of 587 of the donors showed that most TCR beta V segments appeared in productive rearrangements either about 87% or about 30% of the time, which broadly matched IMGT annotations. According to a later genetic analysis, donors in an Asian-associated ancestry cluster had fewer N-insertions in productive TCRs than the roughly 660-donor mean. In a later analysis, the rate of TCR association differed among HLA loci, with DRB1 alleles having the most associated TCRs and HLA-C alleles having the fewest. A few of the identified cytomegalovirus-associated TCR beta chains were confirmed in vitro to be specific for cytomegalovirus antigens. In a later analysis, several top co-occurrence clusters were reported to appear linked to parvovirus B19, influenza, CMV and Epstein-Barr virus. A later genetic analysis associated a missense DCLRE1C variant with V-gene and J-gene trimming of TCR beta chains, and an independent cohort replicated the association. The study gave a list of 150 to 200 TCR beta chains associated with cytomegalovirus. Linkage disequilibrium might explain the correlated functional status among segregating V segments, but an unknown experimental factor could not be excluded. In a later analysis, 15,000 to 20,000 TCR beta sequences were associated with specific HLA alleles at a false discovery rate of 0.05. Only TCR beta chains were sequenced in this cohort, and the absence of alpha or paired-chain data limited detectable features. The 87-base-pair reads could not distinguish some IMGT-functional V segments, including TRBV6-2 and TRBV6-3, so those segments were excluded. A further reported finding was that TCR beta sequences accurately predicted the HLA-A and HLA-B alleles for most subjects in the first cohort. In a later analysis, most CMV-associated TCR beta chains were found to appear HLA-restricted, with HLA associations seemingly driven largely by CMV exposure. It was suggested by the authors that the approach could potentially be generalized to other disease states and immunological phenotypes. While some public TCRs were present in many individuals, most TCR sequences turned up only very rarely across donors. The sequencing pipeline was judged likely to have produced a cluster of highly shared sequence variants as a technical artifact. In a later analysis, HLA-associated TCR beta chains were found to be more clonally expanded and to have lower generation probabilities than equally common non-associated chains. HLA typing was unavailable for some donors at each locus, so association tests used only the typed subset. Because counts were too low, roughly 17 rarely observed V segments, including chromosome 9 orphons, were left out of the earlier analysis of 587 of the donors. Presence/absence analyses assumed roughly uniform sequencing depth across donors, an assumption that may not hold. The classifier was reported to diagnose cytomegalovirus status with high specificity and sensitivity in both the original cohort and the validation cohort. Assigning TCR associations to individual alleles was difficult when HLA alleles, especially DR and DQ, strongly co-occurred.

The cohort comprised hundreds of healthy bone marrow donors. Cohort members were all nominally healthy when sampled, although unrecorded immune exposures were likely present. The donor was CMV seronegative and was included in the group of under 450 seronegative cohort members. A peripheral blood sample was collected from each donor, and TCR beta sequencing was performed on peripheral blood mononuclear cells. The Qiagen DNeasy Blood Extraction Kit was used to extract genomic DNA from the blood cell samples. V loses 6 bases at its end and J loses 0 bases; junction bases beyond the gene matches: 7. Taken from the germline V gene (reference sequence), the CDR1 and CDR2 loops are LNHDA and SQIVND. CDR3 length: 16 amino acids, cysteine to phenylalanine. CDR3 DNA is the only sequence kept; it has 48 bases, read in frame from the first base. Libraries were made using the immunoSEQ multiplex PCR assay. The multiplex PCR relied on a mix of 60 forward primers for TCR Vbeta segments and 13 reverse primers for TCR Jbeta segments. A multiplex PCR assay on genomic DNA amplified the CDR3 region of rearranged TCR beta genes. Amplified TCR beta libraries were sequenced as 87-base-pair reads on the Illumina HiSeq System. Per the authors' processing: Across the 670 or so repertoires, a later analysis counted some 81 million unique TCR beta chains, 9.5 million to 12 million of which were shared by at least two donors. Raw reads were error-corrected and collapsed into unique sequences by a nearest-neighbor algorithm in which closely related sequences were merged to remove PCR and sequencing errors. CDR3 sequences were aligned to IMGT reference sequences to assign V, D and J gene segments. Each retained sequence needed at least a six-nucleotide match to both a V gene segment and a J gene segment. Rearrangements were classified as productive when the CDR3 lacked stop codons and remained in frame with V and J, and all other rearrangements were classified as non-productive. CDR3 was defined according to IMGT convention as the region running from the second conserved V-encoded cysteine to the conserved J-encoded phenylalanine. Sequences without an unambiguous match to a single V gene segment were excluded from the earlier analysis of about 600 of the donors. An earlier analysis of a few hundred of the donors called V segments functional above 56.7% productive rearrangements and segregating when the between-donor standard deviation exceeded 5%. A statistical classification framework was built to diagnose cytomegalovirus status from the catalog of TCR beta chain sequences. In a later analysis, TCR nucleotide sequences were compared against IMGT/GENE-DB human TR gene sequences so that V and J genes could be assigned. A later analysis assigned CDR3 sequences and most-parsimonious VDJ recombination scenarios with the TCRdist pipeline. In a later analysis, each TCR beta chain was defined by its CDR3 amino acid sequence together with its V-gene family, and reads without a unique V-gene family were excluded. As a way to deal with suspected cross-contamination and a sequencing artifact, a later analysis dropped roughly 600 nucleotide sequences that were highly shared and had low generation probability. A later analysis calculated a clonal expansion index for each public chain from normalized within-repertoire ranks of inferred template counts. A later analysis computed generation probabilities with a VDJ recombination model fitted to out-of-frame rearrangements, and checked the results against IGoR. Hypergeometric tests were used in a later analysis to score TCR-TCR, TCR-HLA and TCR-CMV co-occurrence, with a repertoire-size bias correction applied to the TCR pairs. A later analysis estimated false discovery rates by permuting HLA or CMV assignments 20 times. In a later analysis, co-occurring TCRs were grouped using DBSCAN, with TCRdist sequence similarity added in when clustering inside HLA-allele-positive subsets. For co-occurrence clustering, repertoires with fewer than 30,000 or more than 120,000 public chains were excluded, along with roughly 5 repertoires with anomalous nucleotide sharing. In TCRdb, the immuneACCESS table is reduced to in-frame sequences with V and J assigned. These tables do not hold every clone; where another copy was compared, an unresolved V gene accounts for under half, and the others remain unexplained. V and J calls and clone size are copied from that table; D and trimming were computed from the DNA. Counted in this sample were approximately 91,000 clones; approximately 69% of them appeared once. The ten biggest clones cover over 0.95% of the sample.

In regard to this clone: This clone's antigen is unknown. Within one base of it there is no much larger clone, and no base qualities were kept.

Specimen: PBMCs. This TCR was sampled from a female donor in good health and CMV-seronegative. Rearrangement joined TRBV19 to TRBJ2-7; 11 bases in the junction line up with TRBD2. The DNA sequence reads TGTGCCAGTAGGCCCCCTAGCGGGAGGTTCTCCTACGAGCAGTACTTC. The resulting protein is CASRPPSGRFSYEQYF.